The 15 T cell receptor beta chains in this list originate from one sample, sequenced in a study of T cell repertoires in cytomegalovirus infection. TCRdb independently ran MiXCR on the reads; one entry per CDR3 protein. In the table there are about 890,000 distinct CDR3 sequences, roughly 31% of which are singletons. These receptors are not linked to any known antigen. The source was cultured CD8+ T cells from PBMCs, collected from culture after CMV antigen stimulation. The receptors originated from a human donor in good health (CMV status not recorded). Some clones in this sample may be carry-over from other donors' samples.

This clonotype was observed many times. The chain is built from TRBV20-1 and TRBJ1-6, with 9 bases matching TRBD1. The CDR3 has 16 amino acids. CDR1 and CDR2 from the germline V gene are DFQATT and SNEGSKA (reference sequence). V gave up 0 bases and J gave up 5 bases; unmatched junction bases: 5. The DNA of the CDR3 is TGCAGTGCTAGAGATGTGACAGGGGGGGATAATTCACCCCTCCACTTT. Translated: CSARDVTGGDNSPLHF.

The chain uses TRBV12-3 or TRBV12-4 and TRBJ1-5; TRBD1 aligns across 7 bases. V gave up 5 bases and J gave up 3 bases; unmatched junction bases: 10. There are 16 residues in the CDR3. CDR3 coding DNA: TGTGCCAGCAGTCCCTCCCGACAGGGTCCCAATCAGCCCCAGCATTTT. This codes for CASSPSRQGPNQPQHF.

J is TRBJ2-1 and V is TRBV6-2 or TRBV6-3, with 11 bases identical to TRBD2. V lost 0 bases to trimming and J lost 5 bases; unmatched junction nucleotides: 21. This CDR3 has 22 residues. Germline V lookup: CDR1 MNHEY, CDR2 SVGEGT. The CDR3 protein is CASSYSGQAIRTSGPKNNEQFF. As DNA, the CDR3 is TGTGCCAGCAGTTACTCGGGACAGGCGATAAGGACTAGCGGGCCTAAGAACAATGAGCAGTTCTTC.

V is TRBV13 and J is TRBJ1-1; 8 bases match TRBD1. There are 15 residues in the CDR3. The germline CDR1 and CDR2 sequences are PRHDT and FYEKMQ (reference sequence). V shed 6 bases, J shed 0 bases, and the junction held 6 bases outside the gene matches. This CDR3 is CASSRTGNMNTEAFF. For the CDR3, the DNA is TGTGCCAGCAGTCGGACAGGGAACATGAACACTGAAGCTTTCTTT.

The genes are TRBV27 and TRBJ2-3, with 9 bases lining up with TRBD1. With 1 base clipped from V and 4 bases from J, the junction kept 0 bases outside the gene matches. Germline V gene lookup returns CDR1 MNHEY and CDR2 SMNVEV (reference sequence). This CDR3 spans 14 amino acids. The CDR3 protein is CASSLYRGPDTQYF. CDR3 bases: TGTGCCAGCAGTTTATACAGGGGGCCAGATACGCAGTATTTT.

This chain links TRBV7-6 with TRBJ2-1, with D perhaps assigned TRBD1 or TRBD2 (5 bases each). Trimming pared 1 base from V and 0 bases from J, leaving 10 bases between. Looked up from germline, CDR1 is SGHVS and CDR2 is FNYEAQ. This CDR3 has 16 residues. CDR3 sequence reads: CASSLEGRSSYNEQFF. The CDR3, as DNA: TGTGCCAGCAGCTTAGAGGGACGGAGCTCCTACAATGAGCAGTTCTTC. The full variable domain, completed using reference TRBV7-6 and TRBJ2-1, is GAGVSQSPRYKVTKRGQDVALRCDPISGHVSLYWYRQALGQGPEFLTYFNYEAQQDKSGLPNDRFSAERPEGSISTLTIQRTEQRDSAMYRCASSLEGRSSYNEQFFGPGTRLTVL.

CDR3 loop: CASSLGRGVNQPQHF. For the CDR3, the DNA is TGTGCCAGCAGTTTGGGCAGGGGTGTCAATCAGCCCCAGCATTTT. The V and J genes are TRBV27 and TRBJ1-5; weak D call: TRBD1 (6 bases). Trimming removed 3 bases from V and 3 bases from J, with 12 bases in between. The CDR3 totals 15 residues. CDR1 and CDR2 (germline): MNHEY, SMNVEV (reference sequence).

The J gene is TRBJ2-1, the V gene TRBV6-6; 9 bases match TRBD2. V lost 8 bases, J lost 7 bases, and 9 bases stayed unmatched. Germline values: CDR1 MNHNY, CDR2 SVGAGI (reference sequence). The CDR3 is 14 amino acids. CDR3 sequence (DNA): TGTGCCAGCGAGGGGCGGGGGGGCGAAAATGAGCAGTTCTTC. Translation gives CASEGRGGENEQFF.

This clonotype was counted between two and nine times. The chain recombines TRBV7-9 with TRBJ2-5; 9 bases map to TRBD1. The CDR3 extends over 17 amino acids. V was pared by 5 bases and J by 1 base, with 11 bases of the junction left unmatched. Germline V gives CDR1 SEHNR, CDR2 FQNEAQ (reference sequence). CDR3 sequence: CASSPSYRGHLQETQYF. The CDR3 DNA reads as TGTGCCAGCAGCCCATCTTACAGGGGGCACCTCCAAGAGACCCAGTACTTC.

The V and J genes are TRBV5-6 and TRBJ2-7, with TRBD1 matching 8 bases. The CDR3 runs 17 residues. The trim removed 3 bases at V and 4 bases at J, leaving 15 bases unmatched. Germline CDR1 and CDR2: SGHDT and YYEEEE. This CDR3 reads CASSSSVDRGRPYEQYV. As DNA, the CDR3 is TGTGCCAGCAGCTCCTCGGTCGACAGGGGCCGGCCGTACGAGCAGTACGTC.

This clonotype was observed a handful of times. The chain's CDR3 is CASASASRGRTEAFF. As DNA, the CDR3 is TGCGCCAGCGCCTCAGCCTCAAGGGGGAGGACTGAAGCTTTCTTT. J is TRBJ1-1 and V is TRBV4-1; maybe TRBD1 (6 bases). Germline V CDR1 and CDR2: MGHRA, YSYEKL. The CDR3 extends over 15 amino acids. V shed 8 bases and J shed 5 bases, with 21 bases lying between them.

This clonotype was observed many times. The chain combines TRBV7-8 with TRBJ2-6; TRBD1 might be the D (6 bases). CDR1 is SGHVS and CDR2 is FQNEAQ in the germline V gene. The CDR3 contains 15 residues. Trimming took off 3 bases at V and 0 bases at J, with 6 bases between the two ends. The DNA of the CDR3 is TGTGCCAGCAGCTTGGGGGCCTCTGGGGCCAACGTCCTGACTTTC. It codes for CASSLGASGANVLTF.

In its sample, this clonotype was seen a few times. The V call is TRBV6-1, the J call TRBJ2-5, with TRBD1 matching over 11 bases. Per the germline V gene, CDR1 is MNHNS and CDR2 is SASEGT. With V trimmed by 6 bases and J by 0 bases, 3 bases remained unmatched. This CDR3 is built from 15 residues. The CDR3 protein is CASSRDRGYQETQYF. The CDR3 nucleotides read TGTGCCAGCAGCCGGGACAGGGGGTACCAAGAGACCCAGTACTTC.

The chain recombines TRBV27 with TRBJ1-6; tentative D call: TRBD1 (5 bases). V dropped 3 bases and J dropped 2 bases, with 11 bases sitting between them. This CDR3 has 16 residues. CDR1 is MNHEY, CDR2 SMNVEV, per germline (reference sequence). The CDR3 DNA reads as TGTGCCAGCAGTTTTACCGGGGGAGCCTATAATTCACCCCTCCACTTT. Translated: CASSFTGGAYNSPLHF.

This clonotype was recorded at least ten times. The chain carries TRBV7-2 and TRBJ1-2; a possible D gene is TRBD1 (6 bases). Germline V gene sequence: CDR1 SGHTA, CDR2 FQGNSA. This CDR3 has 15 amino acids. V was clipped by 5 bases and J by 0 bases, with 13 bases between them. The CDR3 loop reads CASSGPDSTNYGYTF. The CDR3, as DNA: TGTGCCAGCAGCGGACCGGACAGTACTAACTATGGCTACACCTTC.